These T cell receptor beta chains were read from a single sample in a study of immune heterogeneity within non-small cell lung tumors. TCRdb independently ran MiXCR on the multiplex PCR reads; one entry per CDR3 protein. The sample records over 3,500 distinct CDR3 sequences, roughly a fifth being singletons. Sequences were obtained from lung tumor tissue. The origin of the receptors is a man aged 70-80 years with non-small cell lung cancer. CDR3s include the opening cysteine and the closing phenylalanine or tryptophan. A D gene is named only where the DNA matches it firmly. Only some rows state a clone size, as once, few, many or a class for expanded clones.

-,-,13,TRBJ1-2,TRBV2,CASIGTQYYGYTF,TGTGCCAGCATAGGTACACAATACTATGGCTACACCTTC
-,few,14,TRBJ2-1,TRBV5-8,CASSFVRQGHEQFF,TGTGCCAGCAGCTTCGTCCGTCAGGGTCATGAGCAGTTCTTC
TRBD2,medium-sized,15,TRBJ2-7,TRBV20-1,CSARDSAGAFREQYF,TGCAGTGCTAGAGATTCAGCGGGAGCCTTTCGCGAGCAGTACTTC
TRBD1,-,14,TRBJ2-7,TRBV29-1,CSVIGQGATYEQYF,TGCAGCGTCATCGGACAGGGGGCAACCTACGAGCAGTACTTC
-,few,15,TRBJ1-1,TRBV7-9,CASSREGRANTEAFF,TGTGCCAGCAGCCGGGAGGGCAGGGCGAACACTGAAGCTTTCTTT
-,-,16,TRBJ2-3,TRBV15,CATSRGEGGNTDTQYF,TGTGCCACCAGCAGGGGGGAGGGGGGAAACACAGATACGCAGTATTTT
TRBD1,medium-sized,13,TRBJ1-5,TRBV2,CASTGGLGQPQHF,TGTGCCAGCACAGGGGGACTAGGGCAGCCCCAGCATTTT
TRBD2,medium-sized,14,TRBJ2-7,TRBV7-9,CASRSAGGTYEQYF,TGTGCCAGCAGGTCGGCGGGGGGGACCTACGAGCAGTACTTC
-,medium-sized,13,TRBJ2-7,TRBV2,CASSESRYYEQYF,TGTGCCAGCAGTGAATCTAGATACTACGAGCAGTACTTC
-,few,12,TRBJ2-2,TRBV7-6,CASSPRGGELFF,TGTGCCAGCAGCCCAAGAGGGGGGGAGCTGTTTTTT
TRBD1,medium-sized,14,TRBJ2-7,TRBV28,CASSLGQGGYEQYF,TGTGCCAGCAGTTTGGGACAGGGGGGCTACGAGCAGTACTTC